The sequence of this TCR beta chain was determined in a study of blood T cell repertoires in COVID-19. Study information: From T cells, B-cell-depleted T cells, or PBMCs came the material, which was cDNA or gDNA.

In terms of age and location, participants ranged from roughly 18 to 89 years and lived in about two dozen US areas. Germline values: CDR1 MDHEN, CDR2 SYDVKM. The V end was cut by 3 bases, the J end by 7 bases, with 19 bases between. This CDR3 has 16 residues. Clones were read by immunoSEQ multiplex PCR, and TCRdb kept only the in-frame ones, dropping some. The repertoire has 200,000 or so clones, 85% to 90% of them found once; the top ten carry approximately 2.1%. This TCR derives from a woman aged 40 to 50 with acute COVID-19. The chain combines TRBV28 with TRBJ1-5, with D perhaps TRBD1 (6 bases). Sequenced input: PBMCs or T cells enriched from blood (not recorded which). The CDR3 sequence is CASSLVGRGARQPQHF. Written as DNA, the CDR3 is TGTGCCAGCAGTTTGGTGGGACGGGGGGCTCGGCAGCCCCAGCATTTT.